A single sample is the source of the 17 T cell receptor beta chains below, sequenced in a study of T cell changes during pregnancy in multiple sclerosis. Clones were read by immunoSEQ multiplex PCR, and TCRdb kept only the in-frame ones, dropping some. The sample lists 100,000 or so clones, roughly 92% occurring once. The sequenced sample was peripheral blood, obtained in the second trimester of pregnancy. The receptors stem from a female donor with multiple sclerosis, enrolled in a pregnancy study.

The chain joins TRBV10-3 to TRBJ1-3; unclear D gene. The CDR3 has 11 amino acids. Germline V gene sequence: CDR1 ENHRY, CDR2 SYGVKD. The V end was cut by 11 bases, the J end by 4 bases, with 9 bases between. CDR3 sequence: CAFIIGNTIYF. CDR3 bases: TGTGCCTTCATAATCGGAAACACCATATATTTT.

The V and J genes are TRBV27 and TRBJ2-1; weak D call: TRBD2 (6 bases). V was clipped by 7 bases and J by 4 bases, with 20 bases between them. The germline CDR1 and CDR2 sequences are MNHEY and SMNVEV (reference sequence). CDR3 length: 16 residues. CDR3 nucleotide sequence: TGTGCCAGCACCCCCCCTCCGGGACTCCAGTACAATGAGCAGTTCTTC. This translates into CASTPPPGLQYNEQFF.

The rearrangement uses TRBV7-2 and TRBJ1-2; 7 nucleotides agree with TRBD1. V lost 3 bases and J lost 4; bases outside the gene matches: 5. Germline V lookup: CDR1 SGHTA, CDR2 FQGNSA. The CDR3 length is 14 residues. The CDR3 reads CASSFRGQSYGYTF. The CDR3 DNA is TGTGCCAGCAGCTTTAGGGGACAGAGCTATGGCTACACCTTC.

The genes are TRBV5-1 and TRBJ2-6; 8 positions agree with TRBD1. J was trimmed by 1 base and V by 4 bases; bases with no gene match: 19. The CDR3 runs 21 residues. Germline-derived CDR1 and CDR2 are SGHRS and YFSETQ. CDR3 coding DNA: TGCGCCAGCAGCCCCCACGACCCCCCAGGGGGCGTCAGGTCTGGGGCCAACGTCCTGACTTTC. Protein product: CASSPHDPPGGVRSGANVLTF.

The CDR3 protein is CASSQEVGGSFNSYEQYF. CDR3 coding DNA: TGTGCCAGCAGCCAAGAGGTCGGAGGGTCCTTCAATTCCTACGAGCAGTACTTC. The chain employs TRBV4-2 and TRBJ2-7; tentatively, D is TRBD2 (6 bases). CDR3 length equals 18 residues. Trimming took off 0 bases at V and 1 base at J, with 19 bases between the two ends. CDR1 is LGHNA and CDR2 is YNFKEQ in the germline V gene.

Only one count was recorded for this clone. The V call is TRBV5-4, the J call TRBJ1-2; TRBD1 aligns across 8 bases. This CDR3 region has 13 residues. Germline lookup yields CDR1 SGHNT and CDR2 YYREEE (reference sequence). V shed 4 bases, J shed 6 bases, and the junction held 5 bases outside the gene matches. In DNA, the CDR3 is TGTGCCAGCAGCCTGGACAGGGAGCATGGCTACACCTTC. Amino acid sequence: CASSLDREHGYTF.

V gene TRBV30 combines with J gene TRBJ2-1; TRBD1 is a possible D gene (5 bases). This CDR3 has 14 residues. V lost 1 base to trimming and J lost 4 bases, with 11 bases between them. Germline V gene lookup returns CDR1 GTSNPN and CDR2 SVGIG (reference sequence). CDR3 DNA sequence: TGTGCCTGGAGTGCCGAGACAGTTTACAATGAGCAGTTCTTC. This translates into CAWSAETVYNEQFF.

The chain has TRBV6-1 and TRBJ2-7; possible D gene TRBD2, 5 bases. CDR1 is MNHNS and CDR2 is SASEGT in the germline V gene. Trimming removed 1 base at V and 5 bases at J, with 15 bases between. The CDR3 length is 15 residues. The CDR3 DNA sequence: TGTGCCAGCAGTGAAGTAGGGTGGGGAGCGAACGAGCAGTACTTC. Protein: CASSEVGWGANEQYF.

The chain recombines TRBV4-1 with TRBJ1-2; tentatively, D is TRBD1 (5 bases). Germline V CDR1 and CDR2: MGHRA, YSYEKL. Trimming took off 0 bases at V and 1 base at J, with 12 bases between the two ends. CDR3 length: 16 residues. CDR3 in DNA: TGCGCCAGCAGCCAAGATATCGGGGGGATTAACTATGGCTACACCTTC. Translating gives CASSQDIGGINYGYTF.

V and J are TRBV6-1 and TRBJ2-7; D perhaps matches TRBD1 (6 bases). The length of the CDR3 is 14 residues. V lost 4 bases to trimming and J lost 2 bases, with 12 bases between them. Germline CDR1 reads MNHNS; CDR2 reads SASEGT. The CDR3 spells CASSVAGDPYEQYF. For the CDR3, the DNA is TGTGCCAGCAGTGTCGCAGGGGACCCCTACGAGCAGTACTTC.

This chain uses TRBV7-3 with TRBJ2-1, with 7 bases lining up with TRBD2. Germline V gene lookup returns CDR1 SGHTA and CDR2 FQGTGA. The CDR3 runs 15 residues. Losses at the gene ends were 2 bases for V and 5 bases for J; bases not matched to a gene: 6. Written as DNA, the CDR3 is TGTGCCAGCAGCTTAGGGGGGGGTGTCCACAATGAGCAGTTCTTC. This translates into CASSLGGGVHNEQFF.

The CDR3 bases are TGTGCCAGCAGCTTAGCGAAAACTAGCGGGGAGGAGACCCAGTACTTC. This gives the protein CASSLAKTSGEETQYF. V is TRBV7-6 and J is TRBJ2-5; 10 bases align to TRBD2. The germline V gene encodes CDR1 SGHVS and CDR2 FNYEAQ. CDR3 length: 16 residues. Trimming removed 0 bases from V and 5 bases from J; junction bases left unmatched: 6.

This chain uses TRBV9 with TRBJ1-1; a possible D gene is TRBD1 (5 bases). The CDR3 totals 15 residues. Trimming stripped 3 bases from V and 5 bases from J, with 17 bases between. CDR1 and CDR2 (germline): SGDLS, YYNGEE. The CDR3 loop is CASSGFSGGGTEAFF. DNA of the CDR3: TGTGCCAGCAGCGGGTTTTCCGGGGGGGGAACTGAAGCTTTCTTT.

The genes are TRBV5-6 and TRBJ1-3; D gene uncertain. From germline, CDR1 is SGHDT and CDR2 YYEEEE. This CDR3 has 17 amino acids. V was shortened by 0 bases and J by 0 bases, with 13 bases between the two germline ends. CDR3 bases: TGTGCCAGCAGCTTGGGGGAGGCGCGAGCCTCTGGAAACACCATATATTTT. Residues: CASSLGEARASGNTIYF. The full variable domain, with the rest looked up from reference TRBV5-6 and TRBJ1-3, is DAGVTQSPTHLIKTRGQQVTLRCSPKSGHDTVSWYQQALGQGPQFIFQYYEEEERQRGNFPDRFSGHQFPNYSSELNVNALLLGDSALYLCASSLGEARASGNTIYFGEGSWLTVV.

The chain links TRBV5-6 to TRBJ1-6; D uncertain. The CDR3 is made up of 16 amino acids. V was clipped by 0 bases and J by 0 bases, with 7 bases between them. Germline V gene lookup returns CDR1 SGHDT and CDR2 YYEEEE. CDR3 region: CASSLGLSSYNSPLHF. DNA for the CDR3: TGTGCCAGCAGCTTGGGGCTTTCCTCCTATAATTCACCCCTCCACTTT.

V usage is TRBV4-2 and J usage is TRBJ1-1; 9 nucleotides match TRBD1. CDR1 LGHNA and CDR2 YNFKEQ come from the germline V gene. V dropped 2 bases and J dropped 0; count of bases not matched to a gene: 4. CDR3 size: 16 residues. In DNA form, the CDR3 reads TGTGCCAGCAGCCAACCTGGACAGGGGCTGAACACTGAAGCTTTCTTT. Amino acid sequence: CASSQPGQGLNTEAFF.

This chain joins TRBV4-2 and TRBJ2-3, with 7 positions matching TRBD2. Germline V gene lookup returns CDR1 LGHNA and CDR2 YNFKEQ. The CDR3 has 16 residues. Trimming took 2 bases from V and 2 from J; bases not matched to a gene: 7. This CDR3 is CASSQMQAGFTDTQYF. In DNA form, the CDR3 reads TGTGCCAGCAGCCAAATGCAAGCGGGATTCACAGATACGCAGTATTTT.